The source of this T cell receptor beta chain is a study of T cells after yellow fever vaccination. MiXCR, applied by TCRdb to the 5' RACE reads, yields one record per CDR3 protein. The repertoire consists of hundreds of thousands of distinct CDR3 sequences, with less than 20% occurring once and the leading ten covering roughly a sixth. This CDR3 spans 14 amino acids. The ends were cut back, 0 bases at V and 5 bases at J, with 9 bases in the middle. CDR1 is SGDLS, CDR2 YYNGEE, per germline. This clonotype has only a few counts. The input for sequencing was PBMCs, taken about 5 days after the first yellow fever vaccination. The chain employs TRBV9 and TRBJ2-1; D is ambiguous. The TCR was taken from a man aged 18 to 30 who received the YFV17D yellow fever vaccine. Here the CDR3 DNA reads TGTGCCAGCAGCGTAGAAGGCCGGAACAATGAGCAGTTCTTC. It is translated as CASSVEGRNNEQFF.